Listed here are 4 T cell receptor beta chains from one sample, sequenced in a study of CD8 T cells in ankylosing spondylitis. Via MiXCR, TCRdb re-called the 5' RACE reads, giving one row per CDR3 protein. This sample has 150,000 to 200,000 distinct CDR3 sequences; 15% to 20% occur once, and the top ten carry around 4.1%. The material sequenced was blood, either unsorted or a sorted T cell fraction (not recorded which). The origin of the receptors is a male donor aged 5-29 years with ankylosing spondylitis or in good health (not recorded which).

The V and J genes are TRBV19 and TRBJ2-1, with 7 bases that match TRBD2. Trimming cost V 5 bases and J 2 bases; bases outside gene matches: 9. Germline loops: CDR1 LNHDA, CDR2 SQIVND (reference sequence). CDR3 size: 16 residues. CDR3 nucleotides: TGTGCCAGTAGTCCTACTCCTAGCGGTCCCTACAATGAGCAGTTCTTC. This gives the protein CASSPTPSGPYNEQFF.

This clonotype was detected ten times or more. The chain uses TRBV25-1 and TRBJ2-3, with D possibly matching TRBD1 (5 bases). The germline V gene has CDR1 MGHDK and CDR2 SYGVNS. The CDR3 sequence is 13 residues long. Trimming stripped 0 bases from V and 5 bases from J, with 6 bases between. The chain's CDR3 is CASSEYQGDTQYF. The CDR3 coding sequence is TGTGCCAGCAGTGAATATCAGGGAGATACGCAGTATTTT.

This clonotype was recorded many times. This chain connects TRBV12-3 or TRBV12-4 to TRBJ2-2; 7 bases match TRBD2. The CDR3 runs 15 residues. After removal of 6 bases from V and 6 bases from J, the junction contained 10 bases not matched to a gene. The CDR3 DNA follows: TGTGCCAGCAGCAGGGAGGGAAATAGGCCCGGGGAGCTGTTTTTT. This codes for CASSREGNRPGELFF.

The rearrangement links TRBV20-1 to TRBJ2-7, with D possibly TRBD1 on 5 matching bases. Germline CDR1 is DFQATT and CDR2 is SNEGSKA (reference sequence). Trimming pared 5 bases from V and 3 bases from J, leaving 11 bases between. This CDR3 region has 12 residues. The CDR3 sequence is CSARAQGYEQYF. CDR3 in DNA: TGCAGTGCTCGCGCGCAGGGCTACGAGCAGTACTTC.